The T cell receptor beta chain described here comes from a study of PD-1 blockade in classical Hodgkin lymphoma. General study results and limits: The repertoire differences lack a defined cause, possibly disease activity or prior therapy.

CDR1 and CDR2 from the germline V gene are MDHEN and SYDVKM. Trimming cost V 7 bases and J 2 bases, with 12 bases left between them. This CDR3 spans 14 amino acids. The table came from immunoSEQ multiplex PCR; TCRdb's copy has only in-frame clones and leaves some out. The sample includes roughly 30,000 clones, roughly 89% of them seen just once. Documented time point: newly diagnosed, previously untreated cHL patient sample. Magnetic negative selection was used to purify CD4+ T cells from thawed PBMCs. Serving as comparison were PBMCs from newly diagnosed, untreated classical Hodgkin lymphoma, which were sequenced alongside the relapsed/refractory trial patients. With respect to this clone: Its antigen is unknown.

This receptor was identified in a human donor with classical Hodgkin lymphoma. J is TRBJ2-1 and V is TRBV28; D assignment may be TRBD1 or TRBD2 (6 bases each). The sample was CD4+ T cells from blood. In nucleotides, the CDR3 is TGTGCCAGCAAGACGGAGGGGGCCTACAATGAGCAGTTCTTC. The encoded protein is CASKTEGAYNEQFF.